These 9 T cell receptor beta chains were all obtained from the same sample, sequenced in a study of graft-versus-host responses after intestinal transplantation. Clones were read by immunoSEQ multiplex PCR, and TCRdb kept only the in-frame ones, dropping some. Here the sample spans tens of thousands of clones, 70% to 90% being singletons. This specimen was PBMCs, taken 26 days after transplant. These receptors were taken from a human patient who received an intestinal transplant, so some T cells may come from the graft donor.

The chain recombines TRBV27 with TRBJ2-2; 7 bases map to TRBD1. CDR3 length: 19 residues. The V gene's germline CDR1 is MNHEY and CDR2 SMNVEV (reference sequence). J gave up 4 bases and V 6 bases, and 20 bases lay outside the gene matches. In nucleotides, the CDR3 is TGTGCCAGCAGCAGGGGGACATCGGGCCCACTTCTTGCCACCGGGGAGCTGTTTTTT. Protein sequence: CASSRGTSGPLLATGELFF.

This chain uses TRBV2 with TRBJ1-1; the D gene is possibly TRBD1 (6 bases). The germline gives CDR1 SNHLY, CDR2 FYNNEI. Trimming removed 1 base at V and 0 bases at J, with 9 bases between. The CDR3 runs to 15 residues. CDR3 sequence (DNA): TGTGCCAGCAGTGAAGGGCAGGGGATGAACACTGAAGCTTTCTTT. This sequence encodes CASSEGQGMNTEAFF.

The sample holds one count of this clone. J is TRBJ2-1 and V is TRBV15; D is perhaps TRBD1 (6 bases). Trimming shortened V by 3 bases and J by 6 bases, and 21 bases separated the two germline ends. The CDR3 has 17 amino acids. Germline V gene lookup returns CDR1 LNHNV and CDR2 YYDKDF (reference sequence). CDR3 protein: CATSSHTSGVGSNEQFF. The DNA of the CDR3 is TGTGCCACCAGCAGCCATACATCAGGGGTGGGTTCCAATGAGCAGTTCTTC.

The chain carries TRBV28 and TRBJ1-4; 8 nucleotides agree with TRBD1. V lost 4 bases to trimming and J lost 2 bases; unmatched junction nucleotides: 6. Germline V gene lookup returns CDR1 MDHEN and CDR2 SYDVKM. The CDR3 spans 16 residues. The CDR3: CASSSGGADTNEKLFF. Written as DNA, the CDR3 is TGTGCCAGCAGTTCAGGGGGCGCGGATACTAATGAAAAACTGTTTTTT.

This clone was counted between two and nine times. This rearrangement joins TRBV4-2 to TRBJ1-5; D remains unclear. Germline CDR1 reads LGHNA; CDR2 reads YNFKEQ. This CDR3 region has 15 residues. Trimming left V 4 bases short and J 2 bases short, with 12 bases between. In DNA, the CDR3 is TGTGCCAGCAGCCCTCACGGGGAAGGCAATCAGCCCCAGCATTTT. Protein: CASSPHGEGNQPQHF.

The rearrangement uses TRBV6-1 and TRBJ2-2; tentative D call: TRBD1 (6 bases). The germline gives CDR1 MNHNS, CDR2 SASEGT. CDR3 length equals 13 residues. V shed 5 bases and J shed 5 bases, with 9 bases lying between them. The CDR3 DNA sequence: TGTGCCAGCAGTTCAGGGGTTACCGGGGAGCTGTTTTTT. It translates to CASSSGVTGELFF.

CDR3 sequence (DNA): TGTGCCAGCAGTTTATTCCTAGCGGGAGGTTCGCAGGGTTCCTACGAGCAGTACTTC. Translated: CASSLFLAGGSQGSYEQYF. The V gene is TRBV28, the J gene TRBJ2-7, with 11 bases matching TRBD2. This CDR3 is built from 19 residues. Germline V lookup: CDR1 MDHEN, CDR2 SYDVKM. V lost 1 base, J lost 1 base, and 12 bases stayed unmatched.

This chain uses TRBV19 with TRBJ1-2; 9 bases map to TRBD1. CDR1 is LNHDA and CDR2 is SQIVND in the germline V gene (reference sequence). With V trimmed by 5 bases and J by 6 bases, 4 bases remained unmatched. The CDR3 spans 13 residues. In DNA, the CDR3 is TGTGCCAGTAGTCTGGACAGGGGAGATGGCTACACCTTC. The encoded protein is CASSLDRGDGYTF.

This chain uses TRBV14 with TRBJ2-5; D not certain. V lost 4 bases and J 1 base, leaving 13 bases between the germline ends. The CDR3 covers 15 residues. CDR1 SGHDN and CDR2 FVKESK come from the germline V gene. The CDR3 here is CASSPLRRSQETQYF. The CDR3 DNA reads TGTGCCAGCAGCCCCTTACGACGGAGCCAAGAGACCCAGTACTTC.